This section outlines one T cell receptor (beta chain) sequence together with its context. Its antigen is still unknown. This specimen comes from a study of Tregs in tolerant kidney transplant recipients. Findings and caveats of the study: No direct test of biological reproducibility was done here. Validation in larger populations is needed because few patients were studied. Tregs expanded with activated donor B cells seemed most donor-specific.

The V and J ends lost 6 bases and 4 bases, in that order; junction bases with no gene match: 5. Germline V gives CDR1 KGHSH, CDR2 LQKENI. This CDR3 is 13 amino acids long. Produced via immunoSEQ multiplex PCR; TCRdb's table is partial and in-frame only. Here the sample spans around 98,000 clones, roughly 93% being singletons. This sequence was found in a human donor who received a combined kidney and bone marrow transplant. The V call is TRBV18, the J call TRBJ1-2; the match to TRBD1 covers 7 bases. Sequences were derived from CD4+ T cells from blood, sampled before the transplant. The CDR3 DNA reads TGTGCCAGCTCGCGGGACAGACCCTATGGCTACACCTTC. Protein product: CASSRDRPYGYTF.